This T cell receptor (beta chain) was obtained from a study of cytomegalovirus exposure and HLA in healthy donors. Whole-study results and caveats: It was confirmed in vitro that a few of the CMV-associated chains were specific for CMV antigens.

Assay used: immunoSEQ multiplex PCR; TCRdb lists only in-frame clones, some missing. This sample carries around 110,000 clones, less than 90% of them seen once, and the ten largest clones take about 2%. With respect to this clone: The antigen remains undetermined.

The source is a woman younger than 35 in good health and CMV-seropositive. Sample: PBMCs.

The CDR3 here is CASLSERPSSYNSPLHF. In nucleotides, the CDR3 is TGTGCCAGCCTCAGCGAGCGGCCTTCCTCCTATAATTCACCCCTCCACTTT. The V and J genes are TRBV7-9 and TRBJ1-6; no reliable D call. The CDR3 extends over 17 amino acids. V dropped 8 bases and J dropped 0 bases, with 17 bases sitting between them. From germline, CDR1 is SEHNR and CDR2 FQNEAQ (reference sequence).